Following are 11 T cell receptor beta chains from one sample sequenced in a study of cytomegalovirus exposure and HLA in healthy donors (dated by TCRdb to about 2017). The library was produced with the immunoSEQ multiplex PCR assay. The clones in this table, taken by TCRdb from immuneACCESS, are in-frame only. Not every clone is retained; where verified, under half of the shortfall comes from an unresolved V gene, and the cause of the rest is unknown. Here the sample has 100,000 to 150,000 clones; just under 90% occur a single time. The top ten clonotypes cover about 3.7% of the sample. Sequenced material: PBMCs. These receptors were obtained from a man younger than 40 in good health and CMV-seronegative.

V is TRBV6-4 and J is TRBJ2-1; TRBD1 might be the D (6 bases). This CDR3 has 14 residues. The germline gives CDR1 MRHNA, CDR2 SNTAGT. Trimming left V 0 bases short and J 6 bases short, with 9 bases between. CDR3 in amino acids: CASSDSVGANEQFF. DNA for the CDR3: TGTGCCAGCAGTGACTCGGTGGGGGCCAATGAGCAGTTCTTC.

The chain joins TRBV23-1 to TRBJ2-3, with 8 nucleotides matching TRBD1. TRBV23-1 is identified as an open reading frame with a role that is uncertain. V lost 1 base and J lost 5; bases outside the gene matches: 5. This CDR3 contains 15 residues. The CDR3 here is CASSQWTGRIDTQYF. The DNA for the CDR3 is TGCGCCAGCAGTCAATGGACAGGGCGTATAGATACGCAGTATTTT.

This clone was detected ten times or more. In DNA form, the CDR3 reads TGTGCCAGTAGTAAGAGGCCCGGGACAGCTAATTCACCCCTCCACTTT. Translation gives CASSKRPGTANSPLHF. The chain is built from TRBV19 and TRBJ1-6; 7 bases align to TRBD1. The V segment lost 4 bases and the J segment 6 bases; nucleotides outside the gene matches: 9. The CDR3 covers 16 residues. Germline V gives CDR1 LNHDA, CDR2 SQIVND (reference sequence).

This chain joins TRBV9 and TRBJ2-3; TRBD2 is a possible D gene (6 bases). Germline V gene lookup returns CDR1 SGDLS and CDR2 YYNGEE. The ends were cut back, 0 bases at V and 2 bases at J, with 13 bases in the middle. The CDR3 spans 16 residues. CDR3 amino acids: CASSVEGTQYTDTQYF. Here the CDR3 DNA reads TGTGCCAGCAGCGTAGAGGGGACTCAATACACAGATACGCAGTATTTT.

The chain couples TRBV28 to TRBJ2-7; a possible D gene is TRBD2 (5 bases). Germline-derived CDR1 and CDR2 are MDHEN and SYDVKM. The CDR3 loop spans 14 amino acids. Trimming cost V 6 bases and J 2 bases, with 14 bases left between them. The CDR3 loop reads CASRIQLGAYEQYF. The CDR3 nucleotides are TGTGCCAGCAGGATTCAATTGGGAGCCTACGAGCAGTACTTC.

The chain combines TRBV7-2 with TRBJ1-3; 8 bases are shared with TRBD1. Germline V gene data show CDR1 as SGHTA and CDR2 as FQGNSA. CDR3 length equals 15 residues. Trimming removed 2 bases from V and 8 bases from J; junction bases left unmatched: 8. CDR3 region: CASSLHRGSQDTIYF. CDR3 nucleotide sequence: TGTGCCAGCAGCTTACACAGGGGGTCCCAGGACACCATATATTTT.

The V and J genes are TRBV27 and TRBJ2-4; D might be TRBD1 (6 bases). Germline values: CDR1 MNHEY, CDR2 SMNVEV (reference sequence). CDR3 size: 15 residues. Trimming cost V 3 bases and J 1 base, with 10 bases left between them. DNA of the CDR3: TGTGCCAGCAGTTTTCAGGGGTGGGCCAAAAACATTCAGTACTTC. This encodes CASSFQGWAKNIQYF.

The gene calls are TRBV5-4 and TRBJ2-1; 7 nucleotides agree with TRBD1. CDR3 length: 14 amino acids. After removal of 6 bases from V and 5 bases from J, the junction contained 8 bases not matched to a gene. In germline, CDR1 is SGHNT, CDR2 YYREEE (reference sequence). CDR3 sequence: CASTSPGTDNEQFF. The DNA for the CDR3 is TGTGCCAGCACCTCCCCCGGGACAGACAATGAGCAGTTCTTC.

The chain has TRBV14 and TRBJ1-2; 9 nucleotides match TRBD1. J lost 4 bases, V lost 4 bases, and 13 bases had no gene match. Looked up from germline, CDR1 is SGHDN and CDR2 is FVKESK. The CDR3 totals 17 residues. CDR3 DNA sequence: TGTGCCAGCAGCCCGGGGACAGGGCGCGGGATTTCCTATGGCTACACCTTC. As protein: CASSPGTGRGISYGYTF.

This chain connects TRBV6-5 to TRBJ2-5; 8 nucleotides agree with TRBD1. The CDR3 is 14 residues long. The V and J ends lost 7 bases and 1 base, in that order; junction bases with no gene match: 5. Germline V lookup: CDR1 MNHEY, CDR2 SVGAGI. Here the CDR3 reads CASKVDRVQETQYF. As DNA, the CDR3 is TGTGCCAGCAAGGTGGACAGGGTCCAAGAGACCCAGTACTTC.

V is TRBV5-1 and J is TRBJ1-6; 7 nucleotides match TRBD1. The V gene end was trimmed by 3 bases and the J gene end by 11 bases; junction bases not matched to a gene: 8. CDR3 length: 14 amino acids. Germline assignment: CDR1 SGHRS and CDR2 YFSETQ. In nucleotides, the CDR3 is TGCGCCAGCAGCTACGATCAGGGGGGAGCACCCCTCCACTTT. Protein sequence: CASSYDQGGAPLHF.